Sequencing of this T cell receptor beta chain was carried out in a study of cytomegalovirus exposure and HLA in healthy donors. The protocol was immunoSEQ multiplex PCR, while the TCRdb copy is restricted to in-frame clones and leaves out a portion. The sample contains under 75,000 clones, about 85% of which appear only once. Material: PBMCs. This clonotype was obtained from a man aged 25-40 years in good health and CMV-seronegative.

The CDR3 is CATLELGNEQFF. As DNA, the CDR3 is TGTGCCACCCTAGAGTTGGGCAATGAGCAGTTCTTC. The gene calls are TRBV18 and TRBJ2-1, with D unclear. This CDR3 spans 12 amino acids. V lost 10 bases and J 6 bases, leaving 13 bases between the germline ends. CDR1 KGHSH and CDR2 LQKENI come from the germline V gene.